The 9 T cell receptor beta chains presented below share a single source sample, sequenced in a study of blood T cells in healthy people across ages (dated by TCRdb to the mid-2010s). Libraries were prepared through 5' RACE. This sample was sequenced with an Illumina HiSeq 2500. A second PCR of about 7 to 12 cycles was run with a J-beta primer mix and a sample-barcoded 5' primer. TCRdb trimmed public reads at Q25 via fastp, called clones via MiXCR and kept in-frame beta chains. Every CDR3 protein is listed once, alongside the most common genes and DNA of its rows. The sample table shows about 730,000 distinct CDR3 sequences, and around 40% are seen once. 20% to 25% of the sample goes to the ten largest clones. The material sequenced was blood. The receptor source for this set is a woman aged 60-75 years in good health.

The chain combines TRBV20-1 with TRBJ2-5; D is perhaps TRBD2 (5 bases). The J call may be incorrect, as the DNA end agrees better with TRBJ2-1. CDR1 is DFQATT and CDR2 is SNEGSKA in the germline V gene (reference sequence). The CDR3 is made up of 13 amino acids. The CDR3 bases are TGCAGTGCTAACGCGGGCAAACAAGAGACCCAGTTCTTC. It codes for CSANAGKQETQFF.

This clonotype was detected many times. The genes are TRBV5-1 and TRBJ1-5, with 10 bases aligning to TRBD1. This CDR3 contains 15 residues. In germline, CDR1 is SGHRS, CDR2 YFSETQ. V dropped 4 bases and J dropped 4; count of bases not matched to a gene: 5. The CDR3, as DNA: TGCGCCAGCAGCCTAGGGACAGGGGAAAATCAGCCCCAGCATTTT. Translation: CASSLGTGENQPQHF. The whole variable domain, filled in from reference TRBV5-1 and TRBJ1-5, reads KAGVTQTPRYLIKTRGQQVTLSCSPISGHRSVSWYQQTPGQGLQFLFEYFSETQRNKGNFPGRFSGRQFSNSRSEMNVSTLELGDSALYLCASSLGTGENQPQHFGDGTRLSIL.

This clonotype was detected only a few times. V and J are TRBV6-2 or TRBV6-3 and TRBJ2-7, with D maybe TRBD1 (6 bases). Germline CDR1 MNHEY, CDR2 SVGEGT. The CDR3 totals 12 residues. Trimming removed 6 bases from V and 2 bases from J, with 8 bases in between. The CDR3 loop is CASSRGTYEQYF. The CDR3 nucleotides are TGTGCCAGCAGCAGGGGTACCTACGAGCAGTACTTC.

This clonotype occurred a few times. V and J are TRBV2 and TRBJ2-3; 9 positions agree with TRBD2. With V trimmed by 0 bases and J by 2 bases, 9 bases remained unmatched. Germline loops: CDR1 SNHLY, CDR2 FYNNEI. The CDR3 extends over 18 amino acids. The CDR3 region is CASSEAWASGVITDTQYF. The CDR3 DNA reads TGTGCCAGCAGTGAAGCTTGGGCTAGCGGGGTGATCACAGATACGCAGTATTTT.

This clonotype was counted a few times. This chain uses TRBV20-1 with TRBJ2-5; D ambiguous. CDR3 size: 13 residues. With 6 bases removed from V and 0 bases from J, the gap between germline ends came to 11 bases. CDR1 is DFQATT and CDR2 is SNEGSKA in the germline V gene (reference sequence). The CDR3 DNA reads TGCAGTGCCCTGACACGTAACCAAGAGACCCAGTACTTC. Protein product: CSALTRNQETQYF.

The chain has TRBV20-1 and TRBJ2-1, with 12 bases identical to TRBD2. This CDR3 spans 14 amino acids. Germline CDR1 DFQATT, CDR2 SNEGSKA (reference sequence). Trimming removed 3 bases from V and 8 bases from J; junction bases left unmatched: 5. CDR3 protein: CSARGTSGLDEQFF. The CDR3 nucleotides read TGCAGTGCTAGGGGGACTAGCGGGCTTGATGAGCAGTTCTTC.

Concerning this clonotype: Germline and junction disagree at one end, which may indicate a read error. The CDR3 DNA reads as TGTGCCAGCAGTCGGCTAGCGGACTACAGTGAGCAGTTCTTC. Translation gives CASSRLADYSEQFF. The J gene is TRBJ2-1, the V gene TRBV6-4, with TRBD2 matching 7 bases. The CDR3 has 14 amino acids. The V gene's germline CDR1 is MRHNA and CDR2 SNTAGT.

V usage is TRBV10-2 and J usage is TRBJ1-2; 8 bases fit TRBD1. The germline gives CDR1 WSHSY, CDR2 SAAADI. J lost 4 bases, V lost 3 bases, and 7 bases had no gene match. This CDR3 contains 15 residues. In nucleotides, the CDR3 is TGCGCCAGCAGTGAACCGCCAGGGGGCTTCTATGGCTACACCTTC. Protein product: CASSEPPGGFYGYTF.

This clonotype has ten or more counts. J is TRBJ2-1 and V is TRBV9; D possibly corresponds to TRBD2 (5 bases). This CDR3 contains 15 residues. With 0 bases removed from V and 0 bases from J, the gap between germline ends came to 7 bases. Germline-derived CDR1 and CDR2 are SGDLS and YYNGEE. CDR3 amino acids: CASSVDEGSYNEQFF. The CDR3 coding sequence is TGTGCCAGCAGCGTAGATGAGGGCTCCTACAATGAGCAGTTCTTC.